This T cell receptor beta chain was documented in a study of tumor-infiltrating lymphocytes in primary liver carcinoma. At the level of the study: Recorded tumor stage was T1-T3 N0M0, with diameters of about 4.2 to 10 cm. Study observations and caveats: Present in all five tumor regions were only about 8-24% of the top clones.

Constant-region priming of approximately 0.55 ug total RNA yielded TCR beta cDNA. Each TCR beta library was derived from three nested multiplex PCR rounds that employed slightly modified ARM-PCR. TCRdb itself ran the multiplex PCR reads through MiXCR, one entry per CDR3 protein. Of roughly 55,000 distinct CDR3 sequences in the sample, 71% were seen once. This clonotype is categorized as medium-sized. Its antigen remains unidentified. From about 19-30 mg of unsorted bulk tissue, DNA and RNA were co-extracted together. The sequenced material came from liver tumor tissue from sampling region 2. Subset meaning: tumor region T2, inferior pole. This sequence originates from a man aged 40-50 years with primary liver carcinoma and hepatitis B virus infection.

Written as DNA, the CDR3 is TGTGCCAGCAGTGATGAGACAGGGGTGGCAGATACGCAGTATTTT. Translation gives CASSDETGVADTQYF. This chain joins TRBV6-1 and TRBJ2-3; 8 nucleotides agree with TRBD1. The length of the CDR3 is 15 residues. J was trimmed by 4 bases and V by 3 bases; bases with no gene match: 6. Germline V lookup: CDR1 MNHNS, CDR2 SASEGT.